Each of the 16 T cell receptor beta chains below was sequenced from the same sample in a study of OX40 agonist ivuxolimab in advanced cancers. The assay was immunoSEQ multiplex PCR, and TCRdb's table has in-frame clones only and misses some. The repertoire holds some 86,000 clones, with roughly 87% as singletons. The material sequenced was CD4+ or CD8+ T cells sorted from blood, taken in a trial of the OX40 agonist ivuxolimab. The receptors derive from an adult with an advanced solid tumor such as melanoma, head and neck, liver or kidney cancer.

The chain joins TRBV2 to TRBJ2-7; a possible D gene is TRBD1 (6 bases). The CDR3 runs to 18 residues. Germline V gene data show CDR1 as SNHLY and CDR2 as FYNNEI. V lost 4 bases and J lost 0, with 22 bases in between. The CDR3: CASSAQQGWLATSYEQYV. In nucleotides, the CDR3 is TGTGCCAGCAGTGCTCAACAGGGATGGTTAGCGACCTCCTACGAGCAGTACGTC.

The chain has TRBV11-2 and TRBJ1-6; D gene unclear. From germline, CDR1 is SGHAT and CDR2 FQNNGV. This CDR3 contains 13 residues. The V end lost 1 base, the J end lost 8 bases, and 6 bases lay between the germline ends. The DNA for the CDR3 is TGTGCCAGCAGCTTAGTTGGGGATTCACCCCTCCACTTT. It specifies CASSLVGDSPLHF. Looking up the rest from reference TRBV11-2 and TRBJ1-6 gives the full variable domain: EAGVAQSPRYKIIEKRQSVAFWCNPISGHATLYWYQQILGQGPKLLIQFQNNGVVDDSQLPKDRFSAERLKGVDSTLKIQPAKLEDSAVYLCASSLVGDSPLHFGNGTRLTVT.

CDR3 sequence reads: CASSFWDSNQPQHF. In nucleotides, the CDR3 is TGTGCCAGCAGCTTTTGGGATAGCAATCAGCCCCAGCATTTT. The J gene is TRBJ1-5, the V gene TRBV11-3; D call uncertain. Germline CDR1 reads SGHNT; CDR2 reads YENEEA. This CDR3 has 14 amino acids. V lost 3 bases to trimming and J lost 0 bases, with 6 bases between them.

The V and J genes are TRBV7-3 and TRBJ2-1; no clear D. Germline-derived CDR1 and CDR2 are SGHTA and FQGTGA. The CDR3 spans 13 residues. V gave up 0 bases and J gave up 9 bases, with 9 bases separating them. Here the CDR3 reads CASSLTIGSEQFF. In nucleotides, the CDR3 is TGTGCCAGCAGCTTAACAATAGGCAGTGAGCAGTTCTTC.

The rearrangement links TRBV10-2 to TRBJ2-7; maybe TRBD1 (6 bases). In germline, CDR1 is WSHSY, CDR2 SAAADI. This CDR3 contains 14 residues. Between the trimmed V and J ends, which lost 3 bases and 1 base, there was a span of 10 bases. The DNA of the CDR3 is TGCGCCAGCAGTGAAATAGGGGGTTCCTACGAGCAGTACTTC. Its translation is CASSEIGGSYEQYF.

The V call is TRBV6-5, the J call TRBJ1-3, with D unresolved. Deletions cut 5 bases from V and 0 bases from J, with 8 bases between. Germline CDR1 is MNHEY and CDR2 is SVGAGI. The CDR3 runs 14 residues. The CDR3 reads CASSRGISGNTIYF. The DNA for the CDR3 is TGTGCCAGCAGTCGCGGCATCTCTGGAAACACCATATATTTT.

The rearrangement joins TRBV29-1 to TRBJ2-2, with D uncertain. The V gene lost 4 bases and the J gene lost 3 bases, with 12 bases spanning the gap. Per the germline V gene, CDR1 is SQVTM and CDR2 is ANQGSEA. The CDR3 totals 14 residues. Written as DNA, the CDR3 is TGCAGCGTTGCCCGGAACCGGGACACCGGGGAGCTGTTTTTT. This encodes CSVARNRDTGELFF.

V usage is TRBV29-1 and J usage is TRBJ2-1, with TRBD1 as a possible D gene (6 bases). The CDR3 is 13 residues long. Per the germline V gene, CDR1 is SQVTM and CDR2 is ANQGSEA. V gave up 2 bases and J gave up 6 bases, with 11 bases separating them. CDR3 nucleotides: TGCAGCGTTGAACGGACAGAGGGCAATGAGCAGTTCTTC. It codes for CSVERTEGNEQFF.

This sequence joins TRBV30 and TRBJ1-1, with unresolved D. This CDR3 has 13 residues. The germline CDR1 and CDR2 sequences are GTSNPN and SVGIG (reference sequence). V was trimmed by 3 bases and J by 5 bases, leaving 13 bases between them. CDR3 amino acids: CAWSAQFGTEAFF. CDR3 DNA: TGTGCCTGGAGCGCCCAATTTGGGACTGAAGCTTTCTTT.

This clone was detected only once. The chain recombines TRBV6-5 with TRBJ1-1; D possibly corresponds to TRBD1 (6 bases). The CDR3 is 15 amino acids. V lost 7 bases and J 4 bases, leaving 19 bases between the germline ends. Per germline, CDR1 MNHEY and CDR2 SVGAGI. CDR3: CASTFKRGGSTEAFF. CDR3 DNA sequence: TGTGCCAGCACCTTTAAAAGGGGGGGATCCACTGAAGCTTTCTTT.

The rearrangement links TRBV6-6 to TRBJ1-2, with D maybe TRBD1 (6 bases). This CDR3 is 14 amino acids long. The V gene's germline CDR1 is MNHNY and CDR2 SVGAGI (reference sequence). Between the trimmed V and J ends, which lost 5 bases and 7 bases, there was a span of 17 bases. The CDR3 DNA is TGTGCCAGCAGTCCGTCTAGGGGGGCGGCTGGCTACACCTTC. Residues: CASSPSRGAAGYTF.

The V and J genes are TRBV6-1 and TRBJ1-5, with D possibly being TRBD1 (5 bases). CDR1 is MNHNS, CDR2 SASEGT, per germline. This CDR3 contains 13 residues. V was trimmed by 8 bases and J by 5 bases, leaving 13 bases between them. The CDR3 DNA reads TGTGCCAGCGGAACAGGAGTGGATCAGCCCCAGCATTTT. As protein: CASGTGVDQPQHF.

The rearrangement uses TRBV5-1 and TRBJ2-5; D is possibly TRBD1 or TRBD2 (5 bases each). Germline V gene lookup returns CDR1 SGHRS and CDR2 YFSETQ. V was clipped by 4 bases and J by 3 bases, with 10 bases between them. This CDR3 has 13 amino acids. The CDR3 reads CASSLLGEETQYF. The CDR3 DNA reads as TGCGCCAGCAGCCTTCTGGGGGAAGAGACCCAGTACTTC.

Regarding this clone: Compared with germline, one end of the junction differs, possibly owing to a read error. This chain uses TRBV7-7 with TRBJ2-1; D is unresolved. This CDR3 has 13 amino acids. The germline V gene encodes CDR1 SSHAT and CDR2 FNYEAQ (reference sequence). CDR3 amino acids: CASSLGQHNEQFF. DNA of the CDR3: TGTGCTAGCAGCTTAGGCCAGCACAATGAGCAGTTCTTC.

This clone appeared a single time. This chain links TRBV5-5 with TRBJ1-5; D unclear. Germline V gene sequence: CDR1 SGHKS, CDR2 YYEKEE (reference sequence). The CDR3 length is 17 residues. Trimming left V 1 base short and J 1 base short, with 15 bases between. CDR3 bases: TGTGCCAGCAGCTTGATTCCGGGTATTGGGAGCAATCAGCCCCAGCATTTT. Translation: CASSLIPGIGSNQPQHF.

The J gene is TRBJ1-1, the V gene TRBV6-6; weak D call: TRBD1 (6 bases). Between the trimmed V and J ends, which lost 5 bases and 7 bases, there was a span of 14 bases. The germline V gene has CDR1 MNHNY and CDR2 SVGAGI (reference sequence). This CDR3 comprises 13 residues. CDR3 region: CASSPDRWSEAFF. Here the CDR3 DNA reads TGTGCCAGCAGTCCTGACAGGTGGAGTGAAGCTTTCTTT.